What follows is one T cell receptor beta chain and its context. This sample is drawn from a study of blood T cell repertoires in COVID-19. Germline CDR1 is KGHSH and CDR2 is LQKENI. V lost 5 bases, J lost 3 bases, and 12 bases stayed unmatched. The CDR3 runs to 17 residues. Allocation to cohorts depended on clinical history reported by the participants. The protocol was immunoSEQ multiplex PCR, while the TCRdb copy is restricted to in-frame clones and leaves out a portion. The profile shows about 250,000 clones, approximately 92% of them singletons. The chain carries TRBV18 and TRBJ2-3, with 9 bases aligning to TRBD2. The clonotype comes from a woman in her late teens or twenties who had recovered from COVID-19. Material for sequencing was PBMCs or T cells enriched from blood (not recorded which). Here the CDR3 DNA reads TGTGCCAGCTCATCCAGGTCTAGCGGGGCAAATACAGATACGCAGTATTTT. It is translated as CASSSRSSGANTDTQYF.